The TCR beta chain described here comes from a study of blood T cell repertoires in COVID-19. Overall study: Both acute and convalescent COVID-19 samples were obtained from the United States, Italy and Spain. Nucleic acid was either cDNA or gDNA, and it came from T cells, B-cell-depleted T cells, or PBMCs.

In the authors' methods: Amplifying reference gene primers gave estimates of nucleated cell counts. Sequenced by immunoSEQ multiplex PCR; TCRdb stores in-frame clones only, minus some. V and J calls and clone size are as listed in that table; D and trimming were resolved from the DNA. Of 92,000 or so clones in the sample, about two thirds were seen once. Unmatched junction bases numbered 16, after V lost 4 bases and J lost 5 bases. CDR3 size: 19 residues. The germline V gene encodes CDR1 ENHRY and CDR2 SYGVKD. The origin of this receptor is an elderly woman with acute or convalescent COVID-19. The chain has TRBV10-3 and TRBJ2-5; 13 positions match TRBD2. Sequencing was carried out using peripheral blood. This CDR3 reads CAISAGGTSGNHGSETQYF. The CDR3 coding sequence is TGTGCCATCAGTGCGGGGGGGACTAGCGGGAACCATGGGAGCGAGACCCAGTACTTC.